This entry describes one T cell receptor (beta chain). The sample originates from a study of blood T cell repertoires in COVID-19. Study-wide background: PBMCs, B-cell-depleted T cells, or T cells were the source of the cDNA or gDNA that made up the material.

With 7 bases removed from V and 4 bases from J, the gap between germline ends came to 14 bases. The CDR3 covers 14 residues. In germline, CDR1 is SGHNT, CDR2 YYREEE (reference sequence). In the source study's methods: Nucleated cell number was recorded as an estimate derived from reference gene primer amplification. Repertoires were generated with immunoSEQ multiplex PCR, while TCRdb's copy carries only in-frame clones and drops some. Clone size and V and J calls were adopted from that table, with D and trimming inferred from the DNA. The table lists around 20,000 clones, roughly 87% of them singletons, with 7.5% to 9% in the top ten.

The material sequenced was peripheral blood. The chain carries TRBV5-4 and TRBJ2-2; the D is unclear. The sequence was collected from a human donor in a cohort sampled during active COVID-19. The donor label of this sample is uncertain. DNA for the CDR3: TGTGCCAGCCACATGAACGGAGTCACCGGGGAGCTGTTTTTT. Translating it yields CASHMNGVTGELFF.